This TCR beta chain stems from a study of blood T cell repertoires in COVID-19. Across the study: There were acute and convalescent COVID-19 samples, and they came from the United States, Italy and Spain. PBMCs, B-cell-depleted T cells, or T cells provided the cDNA or gDNA that made up the material.

Germline CDR1 reads LGHNA; CDR2 reads YNFKEQ. This CDR3 has 18 amino acids. Trimming took off 1 base at V and 0 bases at J, with 15 bases between the two ends. In the authors' methods: The authors estimated nucleated cell counts from reference gene primer amplification. Assay: immunoSEQ multiplex PCR; the TCRdb copy retains only in-frame clones and omits some. The DNA was the basis for D and trimming; V, J and clone size are from that table. This sample yields around 110,000 clones, of which around 84% are seen a single time; around 4.2% belongs to the top ten. The study recruited people aged about 18 to 95 years across more than 20 US areas.

Sequencing was carried out using PBMCs or T cells enriched from blood (not recorded which). The J gene is TRBJ1-4, the V gene TRBV4-2; D perhaps matches TRBD1 (6 bases). The sequence was obtained from a woman in her 30s who had recovered from COVID-19. The CDR3 loop is CASSQALTQGSTNEKLFF. The CDR3 nucleotides read TGTGCCAGCAGCCAAGCACTCACACAGGGCTCAACTAATGAAAAACTGTTTTTT.